This T cell receptor beta chain was captured in a study of OX40 agonist ivuxolimab in advanced cancers. Some background on the complete study: Ivuxolimab, which targeted the costimulatory receptor OX40 (CD134), was an agonistic, fully human IgG2 monoclonal antibody. The paper describes the monotherapy dose-escalation part (N ≈ 49 patients) of the phase I trial of ivuxolimab. Of the approximately 50 dose-escalation patients, hepatocellular carcinoma was present in roughly 19, melanoma in around 15, renal cell carcinoma in 9 and head and neck cancer in 9. Partial responses were achieved by three dose-escalation patients, of whom one had hepatocellular carcinoma and two had cutaneous melanoma. The point of sequencing TCRbeta in the periphery was to test whether ivuxolimab changed TCR sequence diversity and drove clonal T-cell expansion. In the dose-escalation cohort, 82.7% of patients were male, and the mean age was 60 years with a range of roughly 20 to 79. Intravenous ivuxolimab was administered to patients every 2 weeks at six dose levels: 0.01, 0.1, 0.3, 1.5, 3 and 10 mg/kg. Prior anti-PD-1, anti-PD-L1 or anti-CTLA-4 therapy was permitted, and checkpoint inhibitors had been received by roughly 42% of dose-escalation patients. Paper-wide results and their limitations: After ivuxolimab, more expanded clones were found on average in CD8+ T cells than in CD4+ T cells. Antigen specificity was not determined for the clonally expanded peripheral T cells. In the 0.1-3.0 mg/kg groups, partial responders were among the patients with the lowest normalized peripheral clonal expansion, particularly in CD8+ T cells. At doses from 0.1 to 3.0 mg/kg, clonal expansion was seen in both CD4+ and CD8+ blood T cells between baseline and week 6. Low levels of normalized T-cell clonal expansion were also shown by some nonresponding patients.

For sequencing of the TCRbeta CDR3 region, genomic DNA was extracted from the sorted cells. The immunoSEQ Assay was used for sequencing of TCRbeta CDR3 regions. In TCRdb, the immuneACCESS table is reduced to in-frame sequences with V and J assigned. These tables do not hold every clone; where another copy was compared, an unresolved V gene accounts for under half, and the others remain unexplained. This sample is represented by approximately 82,000 clones; more than 75% of them were singletons. Together, the top ten hold roughly 2.1% of the sample. The trial excluded patients who had a history of autoimmune disease or were on systemic immunosuppression. In every dose cohort, peripheral blood was drawn for TCR sequencing at baseline, cycle 4 day 1, and cycle 7 day 1. Samples came from an open-label, multicenter, first-in-human phase I dose-escalation trial of ivuxolimab. Adults with locally advanced or metastatic head and neck squamous cell, hepatocellular, melanoma or renal cell carcinoma were enrolled in the trial. Before TCR sequencing, CD4+ T cells and CD8+ T cells were sorted from peripheral blood as separate populations.

CDR1 is given as LNHDA and CDR2 as SQIVND, both from the germline V gene (reference sequence). CDR3 length: 15 amino acids, cysteine to phenylalanine. Only the CDR3 part of the read is kept: 45 bases, read in frame from the first base. Trimming costs V 3 bases and J 5 bases, and their ends lie 16 bases apart. Of note for this clone: No cognate antigen has been identified for it. There are no base qualities to consult, and no much larger clone falls within one base.

Sequenced material: CD4+ or CD8+ T cells sorted from blood, taken in a trial of the OX40 agonist ivuxolimab. Recombination joined TRBV19 with TRBJ2-5; a tentative D call is TRBD1 (6 bases match). The sequence came from an adult with an advanced solid tumor such as melanoma, head and neck, liver or kidney cancer. Here is the DNA: TGTGCCAGTAGTATCGGAATCAGGGGCCGGGAGACCCAGTACTTC. Translated, it reads CASSIGIRGRETQYF.